Reported below is one T cell receptor (beta chain). Its antigen remains unidentified. Deep level was the assay's run setting. The data were produced by immunoSEQ multiplex PCR, yet TCRdb's version contains in-frame clones alone and is incomplete. This table has about 2.4 million clones, over 85% appearing once. The sample comes from a study of shared clonotypes between healthy human individuals. Study-level information: Per donor, CD8 memory used one plate, CD8 naive used two, CD4 memory used three and CD4 naive used three. Study-wide findings and caveats: Sampling was confined to blood; repertoires within tissues likely differ. Rarefaction showed that sequencing of sorted subsets was incomplete (despite large depth).

CDR1 MDHEN and CDR2 SYDVKM come from the germline V gene. Trimming shortened V by 6 bases and J by 8 bases, and 2 bases separated the two germline ends. This CDR3 is built from 9 residues. The sequenced material came from naive CD4+ T cells from PBMCs. Noted subset: CD45RA+ positively selected. The rearrangement links TRBV28 to TRBJ2-4; D remains ambiguous. The receptor comes from a man between 18 and 29 years old in good health. Some clones in this sample may be carry-over from other donors' samples. The CDR3 DNA reads as TGTGCCAGCAGGGACATTCAGTACTTC. It is translated as CASRDIQYF.